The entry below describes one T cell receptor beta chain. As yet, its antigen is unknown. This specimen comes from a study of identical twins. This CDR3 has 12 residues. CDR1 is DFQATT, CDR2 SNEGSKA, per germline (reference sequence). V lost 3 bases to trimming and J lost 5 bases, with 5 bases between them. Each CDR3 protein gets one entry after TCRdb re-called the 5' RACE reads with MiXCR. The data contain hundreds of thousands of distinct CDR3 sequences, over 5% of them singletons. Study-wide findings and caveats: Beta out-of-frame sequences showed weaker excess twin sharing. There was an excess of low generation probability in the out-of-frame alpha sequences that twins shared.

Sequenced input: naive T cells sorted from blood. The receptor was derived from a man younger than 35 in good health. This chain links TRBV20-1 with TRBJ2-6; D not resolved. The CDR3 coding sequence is TGCAGTGCTAGGCTCCGGGCCAACGTCCTGACTTTC. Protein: CSARLRANVLTF.